This T cell receptor (beta chain) was observed in a study of blood T cell repertoires in COVID-19. Study-wide background: The study drew acute and convalescent COVID-19 samples from the United States, Italy and Spain.

The CDR3 is made up of 14 amino acids. Germline assignment: CDR1 KGHSH and CDR2 LQKENI. V lost 2 bases and J lost 2, with 8 bases in between. Under the authors' procedure: Nucleated cell number was recorded as an estimate derived from reference gene primer amplification. Some clones are missing from TCRdb's copy, which holds only in-frame ones; the method was immunoSEQ multiplex PCR. The V and J calls and clone size come from that table; D and trimming were worked out from the DNA. The sample comprises more than 300,000 clones, about 93% of which are singletons, and less than 3.5% rests with the top ten.

The source of this sequence is a woman between 18 and 30 years old who had recovered from COVID-19. Source material: peripheral blood. The rearrangement uses TRBV18 and TRBJ2-3, with D perhaps matching TRBD2 (6 bases). CDR3 sequence (DNA): TGTGCCAGCTCACCAGGGACTGCCACAGATACGCAGTATTTT. Translating it yields CASSPGTATDTQYF. Drawing the rest from reference TRBV18 and TRBJ2-3, the complete variable domain is NAGVMQNPRHLVRRRGQEARLRCSPMKGHSHVYWYRQLPEEGLKFMVYLQKENIIDESGMPKERFSAEFPKEGPSILRIQQVVRGDSAAYFCASSPGTATDTQYFGPGTRLTVL.